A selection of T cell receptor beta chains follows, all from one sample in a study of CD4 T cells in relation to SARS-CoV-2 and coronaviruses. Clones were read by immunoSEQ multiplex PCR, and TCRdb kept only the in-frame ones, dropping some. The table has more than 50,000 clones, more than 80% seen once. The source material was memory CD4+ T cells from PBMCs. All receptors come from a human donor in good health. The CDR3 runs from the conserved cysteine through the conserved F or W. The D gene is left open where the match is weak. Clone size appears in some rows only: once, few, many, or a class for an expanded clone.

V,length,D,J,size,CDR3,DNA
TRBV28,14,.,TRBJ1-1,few,CASRSGVGRTEAFF,TGTGCCAGCAGATCAGGGGTCGGGCGCACTGAAGCTTTCTTT
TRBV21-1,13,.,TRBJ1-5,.,CASSKVGGQPQHF,TGTGCCAGCAGCAAAGTCGGGGGTCAGCCCCAGCATTTT
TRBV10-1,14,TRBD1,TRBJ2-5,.,CASSEGQGQETQYF,TGCGCCAGCAGTGAGGGACAGGGGCAAGAGACCCAGTACTTC
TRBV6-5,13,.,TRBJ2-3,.,CASRVHSTDTQYF,TGTGCCAGCAGGGTGCACAGCACAGATACGCAGTATTTT
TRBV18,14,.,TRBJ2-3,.,CASSLSREPDTQYF,TGTGCCAGCTCACTAAGCAGGGAGCCAGATACGCAGTATTTT
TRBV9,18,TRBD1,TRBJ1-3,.,CASSSRVRTGSSGNTIYF,TGTGCCAGCAGCTCACGAGTCAGGACAGGGAGCTCTGGAAACACCATATATTTT
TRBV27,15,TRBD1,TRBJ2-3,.,CASRNRGLRTDTQYF,TGTGCCAGCAGAAACAGGGGTTTACGGACAGATACGCAGTATTTT
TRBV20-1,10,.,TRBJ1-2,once,CSAYRDGYTF,TGCAGTGCTTACAGGGATGGCTACACCTTC
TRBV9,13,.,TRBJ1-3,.,CASSFIPGNTIYF,TGTGCCAGCAGCTTCATCCCGGGAAACACCATATATTTT
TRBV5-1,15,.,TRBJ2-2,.,CASSLVAKNTGELFF,TGCGCCAGCAGCTTGGTGGCGAAAAACACCGGGGAGCTGTTTTTT
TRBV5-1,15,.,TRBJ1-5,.,CASALGTGLNQPQHF,TGCGCCAGCGCACTTGGGACGGGGCTAAATCAGCCCCAGCATTTT
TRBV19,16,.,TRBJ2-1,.,CASTRGAGRSYNEQFF,TGTGCCAGTACCCGAGGGGCGGGGAGGTCCTACAATGAGCAGTTCTTC
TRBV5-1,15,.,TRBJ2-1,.,CASSSRDGLYNEQFF,TGCGCCAGCAGCTCGAGGGACGGACTATACAATGAGCAGTTCTTC
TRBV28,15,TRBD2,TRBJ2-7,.,CASSLPGTSGRQQYF,TGTGCCAGCAGTCTCCCCGGGACTAGCGGGAGACAGCAGTACTTC
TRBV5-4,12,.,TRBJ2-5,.,CASSLVEETQYF,TGTGCCAGCAGCTTGGTGGAAGAGACCCAGTACTTC
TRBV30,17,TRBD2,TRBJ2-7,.,CAWSGGSASGRVNEQYF,TGTGCCTGGAGTGGGGGGTCGGCTAGCGGGAGGGTCAACGAGCAGTACTTC
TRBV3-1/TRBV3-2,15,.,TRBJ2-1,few,CASSQSPGPFNEQFF,TGTGCCAGCAGCCAGAGCCCCGGGCCCTTCAATGAGCAGTTCTTC
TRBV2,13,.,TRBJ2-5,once,CASSADGQETQYF,TGTGCCAGCAGTGCTGATGGCCAAGAGACCCAGTACTTC
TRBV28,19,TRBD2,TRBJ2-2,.,CASSSYPWFSGKNTGELFF,TGTGCCAGCAGTTCTTACCCATGGTTTAGCGGGAAGAACACCGGGGAGCTGTTTTTT
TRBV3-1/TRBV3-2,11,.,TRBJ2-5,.,CASSQDRGYHF,TGTGCCAGCAGCCAAGATCGAGGCTACCACTTC
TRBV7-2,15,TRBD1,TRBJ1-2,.,CASSLGDRGVDGYTF,TGTGCCAGCAGCTTAGGGGACAGGGGAGTGGATGGCTACACCTTC
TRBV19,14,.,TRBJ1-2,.,CASSIGQSVGGYTF,TGTGCCAGTAGTATAGGACAGTCGGTTGGTGGCTACACCTTC